A single sample gave rise to the 14 T cell receptor beta chains below, sequenced in a study of type 1 regulatory T cells. Their recognized antigens are unknown. General observations from the study: Compared with non-Tr1 cells, Tr1 cells showed a narrower TCR repertoire.

TCRdb processed the reads anew with MiXCR; each CDR3 protein has one entry. The sample yields roughly 71,000 distinct CDR3 sequences, around 20% seen once. The material sequenced was cultured type 1 regulatory T (Tr1) cells, either the whole culture or a sorted fraction (not recorded which). The receptors stem from a human donor in good health.

CDR3 in amino acids: CASSRGLLSNTDTQYF. The CDR3 nucleotides read TGTGCCAGCAGTCGGGGGTTACTTTCGAACACAGATACGCAGTATTTT. The V call is TRBV12-3 or TRBV12-4, the J call TRBJ2-3; D possibly corresponds to TRBD2 (6 bases). The CDR3 extends over 16 amino acids. Between the trimmed V and J ends, which lost 5 bases and 2 bases, there was a span of 17 bases.

The chain uses TRBV6-5 and TRBJ2-7; 8 bases are shared with TRBD1. V lost 5 bases and J lost 2; bases outside the gene matches: 2. The CDR3 covers 13 residues. Germline assignment: CDR1 MNHEY and CDR2 SVGAGI. The CDR3 is CASSTQGAYEQYF. The CDR3 DNA sequence: TGTGCCAGCAGTACACAGGGGGCCTACGAGCAGTACTTC.

The chain carries TRBV29-1 and TRBJ1-1; D uncertain. The germline V and J ends were trimmed by 4 bases and 6 bases, with 9 bases remaining between them. The CDR3 is made up of 11 amino acids. Germline-derived CDR1 and CDR2 are SQVTM and ANQGSEA. DNA for the CDR3: TGCAGCGTTGTCGTGACGCCTGAAGCTTTCTTT. Translation gives CSVVVTPEAFF.

The chain combines TRBV12-3 or TRBV12-4 with TRBJ2-1; maybe TRBD2 (6 bases). The CDR3 is 12 residues long. Between the trimmed V and J ends, which lost 4 bases and 12 bases, there was a span of 13 bases. Here the CDR3 reads CASSSTSGGQFF. The CDR3 coding sequence is TGTGCCAGCAGTTCGACTAGTGGTGGGCAGTTCTTC.

This clonotype was seen a few times. J is TRBJ2-7 and V is TRBV5-1; tentative D call: TRBD1 (5 bases). Trimming left V 4 bases short and J 3 bases short, with 11 bases between. The CDR3 extends over 13 amino acids. The germline V gene has CDR1 SGHRS and CDR2 YFSETQ. The CDR3 DNA reads TGCGCCAGCAGCCTAAGGACAAGCTACGAGCAGTACTTC. It is translated as CASSLRTSYEQYF.

This chain links TRBV12-5 with TRBJ2-3; 7 nucleotides agree with TRBD2. V was clipped by 5 bases and J by 0 bases; unmatched bases: 2. Germline-derived CDR1 and CDR2 are LGHNT and FRNRAP. The CDR3 runs to 14 residues. CDR3 sequence: CASGVSGSTDTQYF. The CDR3 DNA reads TGTGCTAGTGGTGTTAGCGGGAGCACAGATACGCAGTATTTT.

This clonotype was found many times. The V and J genes are TRBV29-1 and TRBJ2-3; a possible D gene is TRBD2 (6 bases). The ends were cut back, 6 bases at V and 2 bases at J, with 15 bases in the middle. CDR1 is SQVTM, CDR2 ANQGSEA, per germline. The CDR3 runs 14 residues. The CDR3 nucleotides are TGCAGCGTGCCAGGGACTCTGCACACAGATACGCAGTATTTT. Amino acids: CSVPGTLHTDTQYF.

In its sample, this clonotype was seen many times. CDR3 bases: TGTGCCAGCAGTCGGGACAGGCTCAATGAGCAGTTCTTC. Translation gives CASSRDRLNEQFF. The rearrangement uses TRBV7-3 and TRBJ2-1; 8 positions match TRBD1. The V and J ends lost 6 bases and 6 bases, in that order; junction bases with no gene match: 4. CDR3 size: 13 residues. Looked up from germline, CDR1 is SGHTA and CDR2 is FQGTGA.

This clonotype was seen repeatedly, ten times or more. CDR3 residues: CASSLDLGGWYF. The CDR3 region has the DNA TGCGCCAGCAGCTTGGATCTCGGCGGTTGGTACTTC. V usage is TRBV5-1 and J usage is TRBJ2-7; no definite D call. This CDR3 contains 12 residues. The germline V gene encodes CDR1 SGHRS and CDR2 YFSETQ. V was pared by 0 bases and J by 12 bases, with 13 bases between. Drawing the rest from reference TRBV5-1 and TRBJ2-7, the complete variable domain is KAGVTQTPRYLIKTRGQQVTLSCSPISGHRSVSWYQQTPGQGLQFLFEYFSETQRNKGNFPGRFSGRQFSNSRSEMNVSTLELGDSALYLCASSLDLGGWYFGPGTRLTVT.

The chain is built from TRBV5-1 and TRBJ2-2, with TRBD1 identical over 7 bases. Germline lookup yields CDR1 SGHRS and CDR2 YFSETQ. The CDR3 is 14 residues long. With V trimmed by 5 bases and J by 6 bases, 7 bases remained unmatched. This CDR3 reads CASREDRLAGELFF. CDR3 sequence (DNA): TGCGCCAGCAGGGAGGACAGGTTGGCCGGGGAGCTGTTTTTT.

CDR3 DNA: TGTGCCAGCAGCGTACTAGCGGGGTCTAGCACAGATACGCAGTATTTT. Residues: CASSVLAGSSTDTQYF. The J gene is TRBJ2-3, the V gene TRBV9, with 9 bases matching TRBD2. V trimming: 1 base; J trimming: 0 bases; junction bases outside the gene matches: 3. The CDR3 runs to 16 residues. Per germline, CDR1 SGDLS and CDR2 YYNGEE.

The rearrangement joins TRBV15 to TRBJ2-1; 8 nucleotides align to TRBD1. V gave up 1 base and J gave up 9 bases; unmatched junction bases: 8. CDR3 length equals 15 residues. Germline CDR1 is LNHNV and CDR2 is YYDKDF (reference sequence). The CDR3 loop is CATSRGRTGKTEQFF. The CDR3 nucleotides read TGTGCCACCAGCAGAGGCCGGACAGGGAAGACTGAGCAGTTCTTC.

This chain uses TRBV15 with TRBJ1-5, with D tentatively TRBD1 (6 bases). The V end lost 1 base, the J end lost 5 bases, and 12 bases lay between the germline ends. Germline values: CDR1 LNHNV, CDR2 YYDKDF (reference sequence). The CDR3 loop spans 15 amino acids. The CDR3 DNA follows: TGTGCCACCAGCAGAGTGGGGGGCGGCGATCAGCCCCAGCATTTT. Translation: CATSRVGGGDQPQHF.

J is TRBJ2-1 and V is TRBV25-1, with D possibly TRBD2 on 6 matching bases. Germline loops: CDR1 MGHDK, CDR2 SYGVNS. There are 15 residues in the CDR3. The germline V and J ends were trimmed by 1 base and 8 bases, with 15 bases remaining between them. The CDR3 is CASSEWGGNSHEQFF. In nucleotides, the CDR3 is TGTGCCAGCAGTGAATGGGGCGGGAATTCCCATGAGCAGTTCTTC.